One and the same sample provided the 21 T cell receptor beta chains below, sequenced in a study of blood T cell repertoires in COVID-19. The data were produced by immunoSEQ multiplex PCR, yet TCRdb's version contains in-frame clones alone and is incomplete. The sample shows 230,000 or so clones, about 86% of them seen only once. The sample consisted of PBMCs or T cells enriched from blood (not recorded which). The source of these receptors is a woman aged 45-60 years with acute COVID-19.

The rearrangement links TRBV7-2 to TRBJ2-3; the match to TRBD1 covers 8 bases. Germline lookup yields CDR1 SGHTA and CDR2 FQGNSA. The length of the CDR3 is 14 residues. With 3 bases clipped from V and 5 bases from J, the junction kept 4 bases outside the gene matches. The CDR3 loop is CASSFGQGRDTQYF. In DNA, the CDR3 is TGTGCCAGCAGCTTCGGACAGGGCAGAGATACGCAGTATTTT.

This chain joins TRBV2 and TRBJ2-7; TRBD2 is a possible D gene (5 bases). The CDR3 runs 12 residues. With 5 bases removed from V and 2 bases from J, the gap between germline ends came to 7 bases. The germline V gene encodes CDR1 SNHLY and CDR2 FYNNEI. Here the CDR3 DNA reads TGTGCCAGCAGTCTAGCCGCCTACGAGCAGTACTTC. Its protein product is CASSLAAYEQYF.

This rearrangement joins TRBV7-3 to TRBJ1-2; 9 bases are a match to TRBD1. Germline CDR1 reads SGHTA; CDR2 reads FQGTGA. The V and J ends lost 5 bases and 8 bases, in that order; junction bases with no gene match: 9. This CDR3 region has 14 residues. The chain's CDR3 is CASSVGQGSGGYTF. The CDR3 DNA sequence: TGTGCCAGCAGCGTGGGACAGGGAAGCGGGGGCTACACCTTC. The full variable domain, with the rest looked up from reference TRBV7-3 and TRBJ1-2, is GAGVSQTPSNKVTEKGKYVELRCDPISGHTALYWYRQSLGQGPEFLIYFQGTGAADDSGLPNDRFFAVRPEGSVSTLKIQRTERGDSAVYLCASSVGQGSGGYTFGSGTRLTVV.

This chain joins TRBV5-3 and TRBJ2-7, with 14 bases identical to TRBD2. TRBV5-3 is noted as an ORF with a role that remains uncertain. Unmatched junction bases numbered 9, after V lost 4 bases and J lost 3 bases. This CDR3 is built from 17 residues. CDR3 region: CARSLGLAGGDCYEQYF. The CDR3, as DNA: TGTGCCAGAAGCCTAGGACTAGCGGGAGGTGACTGCTACGAGCAGTACTTC.

The chain joins TRBV14 to TRBJ1-2; tentatively, D is TRBD1 (5 bases). Germline V gene data show CDR1 as SGHDN and CDR2 as FVKESK. The CDR3 contains 15 residues. Between the trimmed V and J ends, which lost 2 bases and 7 bases, there was a span of 17 bases. CDR3 coding DNA: TGTGCCAGCAGCCAAAGCCTTCGGGGGGTCGGTGGCTACACCTTC. The encoded protein is CASSQSLRGVGGYTF.

Here the CDR3 reads CASSLREGLLYEQYF. The CDR3 coding sequence is TGTGCCAGCAGTTTAAGGGAGGGGCTCCTCTACGAGCAGTACTTC. The V gene is TRBV27, the J gene TRBJ2-7; 7 nucleotides agree with TRBD2. The germline CDR1 and CDR2 sequences are MNHEY and SMNVEV (reference sequence). Losses at the gene ends were 2 bases for V and 3 bases for J; bases not matched to a gene: 7. There are 15 residues in the CDR3.

The rearrangement joins TRBV7-2 to TRBJ1-1; TRBD1 matches 9 bases. Unmatched junction bases numbered 1, after V lost 4 bases and J lost 4 bases. Germline V gene lookup returns CDR1 SGHTA and CDR2 FQGNSA. This CDR3 is built from 13 residues. CDR3 in amino acids: CASSSGQGTEAFF. The CDR3 bases are TGTGCCAGCAGCTCGGGACAGGGCACTGAAGCTTTCTTT.

The chain couples TRBV7-2 to TRBJ2-3, with 11 bases identical to TRBD2. Germline-derived CDR1 and CDR2 are SGHTA and FQGNSA. V was clipped by 5 bases and J by 1 base; unmatched bases: 14. The CDR3 is made up of 19 amino acids. The CDR3 sequence is CASSPPFSLAGGGTDTQYF. CDR3 DNA: TGTGCCAGCAGCCCCCCCTTTTCCTTAGCGGGAGGGGGCACAGATACGCAGTATTTT.

The genes are TRBV4-1 and TRBJ2-3; a possible D gene is TRBD2 (5 bases). The CDR3 sequence is 14 residues long. Germline values: CDR1 MGHRA, CDR2 YSYEKL. The ends were cut back, 0 bases at V and 4 bases at J, with 8 bases in the middle. CDR3 nucleotide sequence: TGCGCCAGCAGCCAAGACATCGGGGCAGATACGCAGTATTTT. This codes for CASSQDIGADTQYF.

The chain combines TRBV18 with TRBJ2-3, with 7 bases identical to TRBD1. This CDR3 is built from 17 residues. Looked up from germline, CDR1 is KGHSH and CDR2 is LQKENI. V lost 3 bases to trimming and J lost 3 bases; unmatched junction nucleotides: 12. The CDR3 sequence: CASSPLPTGYKTDTQYF. CDR3 DNA sequence: TGTGCCAGCTCACCCCTCCCGACAGGGTATAAGACAGATACGCAGTATTTT.

CDR3 sequence (DNA): TGCGCCAGCAGCCATTTCTTAGCGGGAGAAGGGCGCGAGCAGTACTTC. This gives the protein CASSHFLAGEGREQYF. The rearrangement joins TRBV4-3 to TRBJ2-7, with 9 bases lining up with TRBD2. Germline lookup yields CDR1 LGHNA and CDR2 YSLEER. The CDR3 runs 16 residues. V lost 3 bases to trimming and J lost 6 bases; unmatched junction nucleotides: 12.

This clone was found once. V usage is TRBV1 and J usage is TRBJ2-1; the table assigns TRBD1, which was not confirmed against the DNA. TRBV1 is a documented pseudogene. The CDR3 is 16 residues long. The CDR3 region has the DNA TGCACCAGCAGCCAATTCCGGAAACCAGGGGGTGGTGAGCAGTTCTTC. Residues: CTSSQFRKPGGGEQFF.

The genes are TRBV6-5 and TRBJ1-2; weak D call: TRBD1 (5 bases). This CDR3 is 14 amino acids long. The V gene's germline CDR1 is MNHEY and CDR2 SVGAGI. Between the trimmed V and J ends, which lost 2 bases and 2 bases, there was a span of 9 bases. As DNA, the CDR3 is TGTGCCAGCAGTTACAGTCGGGGGAACTATGGCTACACCTTC. It yields the protein CASSYSRGNYGYTF.

This chain links TRBV7-3 with TRBJ2-3, with D possibly matching TRBD2 (5 bases). Trimming left V 4 bases short and J 2 bases short, with 7 bases between. This CDR3 comprises 13 residues. Germline CDR1 SGHTA, CDR2 FQGTGA. The CDR3 coding sequence is TGTGCCAGCAGCTGGAGGAACACAGATACGCAGTATTTT. Encoded protein: CASSWRNTDTQYF.

The rearrangement links TRBV18 to TRBJ1-1, with 8 bases identical to TRBD1. The junction had 7 bases not matched to a gene; V was cut back by 3 bases and J by 1 base. The germline CDR1 and CDR2 sequences are KGHSH and LQKENI. The CDR3 loop spans 16 amino acids. The CDR3 bases are TGTGCCAGCTCACCTTATGACACAGGGGGGAACACTGAAGCTTTCTTT. Residues: CASSPYDTGGNTEAFF.

The chain is built from TRBV6-5 and TRBJ2-3; the D is unclear. V lost 6 bases and J lost 7, with 8 bases in between. The CDR3 has 11 residues. Per germline, CDR1 MNHEY and CDR2 SVGAGI. The CDR3 is CASSQYHTQYF. The CDR3, as DNA: TGTGCCAGCAGCCAGTACCATACGCAGTATTTT.

V usage is TRBV3-1 (or the pseudogene TRBV3-2) and J usage is TRBJ2-3; D ambiguous. The germline CDR1 and CDR2 sequences are LGHDT and YNNKEL (reference sequence). The CDR3 covers 12 residues. The V end was cut by 3 bases, the J end by 7 bases, with 8 bases between. Here the CDR3 reads CASSHSGYTQYF. The CDR3 bases are TGTGCCAGCAGCCACTCCGGGTATACGCAGTATTTT.

This clone was observed a few times. The chain uses TRBV7-9 and TRBJ2-7; the D gene is possibly TRBD2 (6 bases). CDR1 is SEHNR and CDR2 is FQNEAQ in the germline V gene (reference sequence). The CDR3 contains 17 residues. Deletions cut 6 bases from V and 4 bases from J, with 25 bases between. The CDR3 DNA sequence: TGTGCCAGCAGTGTTGGACTCAACCCCGGGGGATTTTACGAGCAGTACTTC. It translates to CASSVGLNPGGFYEQYF.

The rearrangement joins TRBV7-2 to TRBJ1-5; 7 bases line up with TRBD1. The CDR3 is 13 amino acids. Germline CDR1 SGHTA, CDR2 FQGNSA. With V trimmed by 8 bases and J by 4 bases, 5 bases remained unmatched. CDR3 in DNA: TGTGCCAGCGGTACAGGGGAGAATCAGCCCCAGCATTTT. Translated, it gives CASGTGENQPQHF. The variable domain in full, with the rest retrieved from reference TRBV7-2 and TRBJ1-5, is GAGVSQSPSNKVTEKGKDVELRCDPISGHTALYWYRQSLGQGLEFLIYFQGNSAPDKSGLPSDRFSAERTGGSVSTLTIQRTQQEDSAVYLCASGTGENQPQHFGDGTRLSIL.

The V gene is TRBV28, the J gene TRBJ1-2; the D gene is possibly TRBD1 (5 bases). The CDR3 loop spans 13 amino acids. V was trimmed by 2 bases and J by 7 bases, leaving 11 bases between them. In germline, CDR1 is MDHEN, CDR2 SYDVKM. The CDR3 bases are TGTGCCAGCAGTTTAGCAGGGTCTCTTGGCTACACCTTC. It codes for CASSLAGSLGYTF.

The chain couples TRBV16 to TRBJ1-2; no clear D gene. The CDR3 runs 14 residues. Germline CDR1 KGHSY, CDR2 FQNENV. V was pared by 0 bases and J by 8 bases, with 13 bases between. The CDR3 DNA is TGTGCCAGCAGCCAATCCGGGTCTTCGGGAGGCTACACCTTC. Protein sequence: CASSQSGSSGGYTF.